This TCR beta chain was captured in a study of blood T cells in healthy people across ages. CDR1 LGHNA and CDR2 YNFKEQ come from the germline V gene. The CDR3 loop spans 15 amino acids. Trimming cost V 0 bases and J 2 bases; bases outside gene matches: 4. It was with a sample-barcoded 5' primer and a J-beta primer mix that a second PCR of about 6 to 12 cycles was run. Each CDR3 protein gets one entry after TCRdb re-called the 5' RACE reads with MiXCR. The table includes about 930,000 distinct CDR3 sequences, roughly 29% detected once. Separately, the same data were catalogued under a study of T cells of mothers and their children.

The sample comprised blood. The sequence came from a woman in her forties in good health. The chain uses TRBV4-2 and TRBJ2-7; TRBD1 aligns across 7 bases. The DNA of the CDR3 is TGTGCCAGCAGCCAAGAAAGGGGGCAGGCCTACGAGCAGTACTTC. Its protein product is CASSQERGQAYEQYF.